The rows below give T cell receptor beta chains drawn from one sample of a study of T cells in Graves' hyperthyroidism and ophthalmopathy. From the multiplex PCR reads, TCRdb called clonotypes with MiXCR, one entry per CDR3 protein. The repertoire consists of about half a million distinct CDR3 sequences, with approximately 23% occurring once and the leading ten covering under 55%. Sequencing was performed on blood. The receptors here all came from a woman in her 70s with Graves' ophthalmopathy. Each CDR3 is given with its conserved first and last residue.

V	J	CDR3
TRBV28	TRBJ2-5	CASSPRQGVETQYF
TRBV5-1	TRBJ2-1	CASSTTGGLYNEQFF
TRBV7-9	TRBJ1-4	CASSLVPVGQGLGQLFF
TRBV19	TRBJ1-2	CATGDYGYTF
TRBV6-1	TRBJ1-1	CAVASWTEAFF
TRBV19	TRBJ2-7	CASRRTSGEQYF
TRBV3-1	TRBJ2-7	CASSQVGSTGPYEQYF
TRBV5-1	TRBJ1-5	CASSFPVRQISNQPQHF
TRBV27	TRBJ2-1	CASRPTVHYNEQFF
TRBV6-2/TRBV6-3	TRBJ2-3	CASPWTGDTQYF
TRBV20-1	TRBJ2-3	CSAQDPQSTDTQYF
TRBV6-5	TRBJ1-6	CASSSRGEDNSPLHF
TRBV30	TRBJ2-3	CAWSVRGDTQYF
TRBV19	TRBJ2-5	CASRGTGGEETQYF
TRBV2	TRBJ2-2	CASSLGRGSGSGELFF
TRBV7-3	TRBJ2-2	CASSSGTSGSHTGELFF
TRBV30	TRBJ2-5	CAWSWTLVDQYF
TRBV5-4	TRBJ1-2	CASSLVGTGGGYGYTF
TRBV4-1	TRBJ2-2	CASSLEGVAGELFF
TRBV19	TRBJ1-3	CASSISSSGASGNTIYF
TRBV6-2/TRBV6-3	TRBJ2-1	CASSYRGGDYNEQFF
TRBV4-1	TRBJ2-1	CASSHVPKGYNEQFF
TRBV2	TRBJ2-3	CASSLRERGATDTQYF
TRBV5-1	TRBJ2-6	CASNLDPVAGANVLTF
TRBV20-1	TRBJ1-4	CSAPPARAATNEKLFF
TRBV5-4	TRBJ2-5	CASSFAGQETQYF
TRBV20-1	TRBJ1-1	CSATGGASTEAFF
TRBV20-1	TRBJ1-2	CSAYILSKGYTF
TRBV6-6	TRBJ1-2	CASSYYSGTGIYGYTF
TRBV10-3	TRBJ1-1	CAIRRQGAGTEAFF
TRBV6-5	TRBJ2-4	CASSSGTGGNIQYF
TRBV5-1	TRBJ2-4	CASSLAPGLAKNIQYF